Sequencing of this TCR beta chain was carried out in a study of cytomegalovirus exposure and HLA in healthy donors. Broader study findings: Follow-up analysis seemed to connect common viral pathogens with several of the most significant clusters identified. As was reported, the HLA-A and HLA-B alleles of most subjects were accurately predicted from TCR beta sequences. In a later analysis, an Asian-associated ancestry cluster reportedly showed fewer N-insertions than the roughly 710-donor mean. In a later analysis, TCR association rates varied by HLA locus: DRB1 most, HLA-C fewest.

The PCR had 60 Vbeta and 13 Jbeta primers. Produced via immunoSEQ multiplex PCR; TCRdb's table is partial and in-frame only. Of over 85,000 clones listed, 76% were seen once; the top ten hold 13%. This clone showed up just once. Its antigen is as yet unknown. CDR1 is SQVTM and CDR2 is ANQGSEA in the germline V gene. This CDR3 region has 13 residues. Trimming took off 2 bases at V and 6 bases at J, with 13 bases between the two ends. The TCR was taken from a man under 40 in good health and CMV-seropositive. This sequence joins TRBV29-1 and TRBJ1-1, with D tentatively TRBD1 (6 bases). Input material: PBMCs. The CDR3 protein is CSVEPGDGAEAFF. CDR3 bases: TGCAGCGTTGAACCAGGGGATGGGGCTGAAGCTTTCTTT.